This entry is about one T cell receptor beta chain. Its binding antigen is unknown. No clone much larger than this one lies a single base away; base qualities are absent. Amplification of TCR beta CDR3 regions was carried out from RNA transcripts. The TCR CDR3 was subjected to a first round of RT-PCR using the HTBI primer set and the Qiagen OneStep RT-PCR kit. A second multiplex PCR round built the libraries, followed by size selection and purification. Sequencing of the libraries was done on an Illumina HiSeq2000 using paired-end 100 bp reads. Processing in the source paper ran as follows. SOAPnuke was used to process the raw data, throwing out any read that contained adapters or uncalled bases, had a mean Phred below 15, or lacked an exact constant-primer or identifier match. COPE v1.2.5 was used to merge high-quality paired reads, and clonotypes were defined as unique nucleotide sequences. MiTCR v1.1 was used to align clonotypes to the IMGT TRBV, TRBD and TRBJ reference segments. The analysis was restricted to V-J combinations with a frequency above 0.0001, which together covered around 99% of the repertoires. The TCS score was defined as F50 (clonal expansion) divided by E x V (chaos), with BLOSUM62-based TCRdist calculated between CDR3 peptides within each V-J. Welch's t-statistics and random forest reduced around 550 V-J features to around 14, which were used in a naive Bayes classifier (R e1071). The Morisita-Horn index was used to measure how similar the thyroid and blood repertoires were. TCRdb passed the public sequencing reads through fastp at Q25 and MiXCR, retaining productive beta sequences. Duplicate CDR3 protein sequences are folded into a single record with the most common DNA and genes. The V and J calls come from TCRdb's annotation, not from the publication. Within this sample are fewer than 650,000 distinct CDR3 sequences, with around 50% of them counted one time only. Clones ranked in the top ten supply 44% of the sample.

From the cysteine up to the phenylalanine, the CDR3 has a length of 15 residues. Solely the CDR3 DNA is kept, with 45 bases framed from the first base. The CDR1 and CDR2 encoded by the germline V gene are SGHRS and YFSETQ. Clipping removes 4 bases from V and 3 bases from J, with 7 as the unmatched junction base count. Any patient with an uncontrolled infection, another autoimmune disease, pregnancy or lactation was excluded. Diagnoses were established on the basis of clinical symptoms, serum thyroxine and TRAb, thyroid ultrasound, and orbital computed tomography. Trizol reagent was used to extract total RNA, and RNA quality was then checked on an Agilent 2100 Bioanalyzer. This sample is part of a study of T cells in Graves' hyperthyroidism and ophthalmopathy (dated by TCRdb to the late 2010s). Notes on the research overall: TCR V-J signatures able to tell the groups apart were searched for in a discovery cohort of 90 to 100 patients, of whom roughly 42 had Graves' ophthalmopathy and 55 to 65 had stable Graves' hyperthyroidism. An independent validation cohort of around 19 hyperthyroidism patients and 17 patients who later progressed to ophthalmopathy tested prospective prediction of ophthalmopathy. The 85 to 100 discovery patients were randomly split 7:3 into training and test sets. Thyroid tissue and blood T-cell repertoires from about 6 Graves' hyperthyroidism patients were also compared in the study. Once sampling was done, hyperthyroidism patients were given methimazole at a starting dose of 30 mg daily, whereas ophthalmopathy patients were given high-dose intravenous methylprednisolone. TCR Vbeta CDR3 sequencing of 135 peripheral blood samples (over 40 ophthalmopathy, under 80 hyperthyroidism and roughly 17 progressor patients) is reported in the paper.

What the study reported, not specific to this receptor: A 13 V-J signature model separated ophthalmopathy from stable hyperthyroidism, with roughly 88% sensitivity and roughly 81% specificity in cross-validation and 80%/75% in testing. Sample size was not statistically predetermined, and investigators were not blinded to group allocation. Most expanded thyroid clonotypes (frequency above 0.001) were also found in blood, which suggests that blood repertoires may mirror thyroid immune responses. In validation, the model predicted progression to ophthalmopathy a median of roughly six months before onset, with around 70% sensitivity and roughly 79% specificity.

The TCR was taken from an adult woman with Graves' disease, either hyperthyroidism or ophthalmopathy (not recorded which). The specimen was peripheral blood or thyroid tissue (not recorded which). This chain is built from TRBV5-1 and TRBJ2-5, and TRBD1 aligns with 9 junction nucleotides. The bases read TGCGCCAGCAGCGTGGGACAGGGCGGTGAAGAGACCCAGTACTTC. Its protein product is CASSVGQGGEETQYF.